Shown below are 7 T cell receptor beta chains from a single sample sequenced in a study of T cell repertoires in cytomegalovirus infection (dated by TCRdb to between 2018 and 2021). Taken with the paper, the label for treatment or condition translates to: in vitro stimulation with specific CMV peptide epitopes to enrich CMV-specific T cells. TCRdb lists the instrument as Illumina HiSeq 1500. TCRdb reanalyzed the raw reads on its own, using fastp at Q25 for trimming and MiXCR for clone calling, and kept in-frame beta chains. All rows with the same CDR3 protein become a single entry with the most common DNA and genes. The sample profile shows about 920,000 distinct CDR3 sequences; around 31% of them were found once. About 14% of the sample belongs to the ten largest clones. For these TCRs, the target antigens are not known. The source was cultured CD8+ T cells from PBMCs, collected from culture after CMV antigen stimulation. The receptors here all came from a human donor in good health (CMV status not recorded). Some clones in this sample may be carry-over from other donors' samples.

The chain is built from TRBV13 and TRBJ1-5; D perhaps matches TRBD1 (5 bases). V was cut by 4 bases and J by 4 bases, with 11 bases left in between. Germline-derived CDR1 and CDR2 are PRHDT and FYEKMQ (reference sequence). This CDR3 region has 14 residues. CDR3 sequence (DNA): TGTGCCAGCAGCTCCAGGGAGGCGAATCAGCCCCAGCATTTT. Its protein product is CASSSREANQPQHF.

Ten or more counts support this clonotype. This rearrangement joins TRBV7-2 to TRBJ1-2; the match to TRBD1 covers 7 bases. Trimming took 1 base from V and 8 from J; bases not matched to a gene: 16. The CDR3 has 17 residues. CDR1 SGHTA and CDR2 FQGNSA come from the germline V gene. The CDR3: CASSLGSGQQLIGGYTF. As DNA, the CDR3 is TGTGCCAGCAGCTTAGGTTCGGGACAGCAACTTATCGGGGGCTACACCTTC.

This clonotype was observed a handful of times. The rearrangement joins TRBV27 to TRBJ1-1, with D hard to call. V was pared by 8 bases and J by 4 bases, with 11 bases between. The CDR3 extends over 12 amino acids. Germline values: CDR1 MNHEY, CDR2 SMNVEV (reference sequence). The CDR3 DNA reads as TGTGCCAGCGGAGGAGGTAGCACTGAAGCTTTCTTT. This codes for CASGGGSTEAFF.

The chain has TRBV15 and TRBJ2-1; 8 bases line up with TRBD1. J was trimmed by 2 bases and V by 4 bases; bases with no gene match: 4. The CDR3 covers 15 residues. CDR1 is LNHNV, CDR2 YYDKDF, per germline (reference sequence). The CDR3 reads CATSNLQGAYNEQFF. The CDR3 nucleotides read TGTGCCACCAGCAACCTACAGGGGGCCTACAATGAGCAGTTCTTC.

The chain is built from TRBV4-1 and TRBJ2-7, with D maybe TRBD1 (5 bases). The CDR3 runs to 14 residues. Germline values: CDR1 MGHRA, CDR2 YSYEKL. Trimming pared 1 base from V and 1 base from J, leaving 8 bases between. CDR3 in DNA: TGCGCCAGCAGCCAAGTACAGGATTCCTACGAGCAGTACTTC. Translated: CASSQVQDSYEQYF.

The chain employs TRBV6-1 and TRBJ1-1, with D possibly matching TRBD1 (5 bases). CDR1 MNHNS and CDR2 SASEGT come from the germline V gene. The CDR3 is made up of 13 amino acids. The V end lost 10 bases, the J end lost 4 bases, and 16 bases lay between the germline ends. The CDR3 is CATNRGSSTEAFF. The CDR3 DNA follows: TGTGCCACAAACCGGGGGTCCAGCACTGAAGCTTTCTTT.

This clonotype was counted many times. The CDR3 loop reads CASRLITEAFF. CDR3 nucleotide sequence: TGTGCCAGCAGGCTTATCACAGAAGCTTTCTTT. This chain links TRBV12-3 or TRBV12-4 with TRBJ1-1; no reliable D call. The CDR3 totals 11 residues. Trimming took off 6 bases at V and 8 bases at J, with 10 bases between the two ends.